These 25 T cell receptor beta chains were all obtained from the same sample, sequenced in a study of shared clonotypes between healthy human individuals. Generated by immunoSEQ multiplex PCR, the TCRdb table keeps only in-frame clones and is missing some. The sample holds a few million clones, around 90% seen once. Source material: naive CD4+ T cells sorted from blood. Sample subset: CD45RA+ positively selected. These receptor sequences come from a man aged 18 to 30 in good health.

V usage is TRBV27 and J usage is TRBJ2-7; 7 bases are a match to TRBD1. This CDR3 has 14 amino acids. The J segment lost 0 bases and the V segment lost 4 bases, leaving 3 bases of the junction unmatched. Germline-derived CDR1 and CDR2 are MNHEY and SMNVEV (reference sequence). This chain's CDR3 is CASSSRTGSYEQYF. The CDR3 DNA follows: TGTGCCAGCAGTTCCCGGACAGGCTCCTACGAGCAGTACTTC.

The gene calls are TRBV7-9 and TRBJ2-1; D possibly corresponds to TRBD1 (5 bases). Germline-derived CDR1 and CDR2 are SEHNR and FQNEAQ (reference sequence). This CDR3 spans 17 amino acids. The germline V and J ends were trimmed by 1 base and 0 bases, with 13 bases remaining between them. The CDR3 protein is CASSLGFGHISYNEQFF. DNA of the CDR3: TGTGCCAGCAGCTTAGGGTTCGGACATATCTCCTACAATGAGCAGTTCTTC.

The V and J genes are TRBV30 and TRBJ1-4; TRBD1 is a possible D gene (6 bases). From germline, CDR1 is GTSNPN and CDR2 SVGIG (reference sequence). CDR3 length equals 17 residues. V dropped 1 base and J dropped 5 bases, with 20 bases sitting between them. CDR3 amino acids: CAWSDLVKQGTNEKLFF. DNA of the CDR3: TGTGCCTGGAGTGATTTGGTTAAACAGGGAACGAATGAAAAACTGTTTTTT.

V is TRBV2 and J is TRBJ1-4; maybe TRBD1 (6 bases). The length of the CDR3 is 14 residues. Trimming removed 5 bases from V and 8 bases from J, with 15 bases in between. CDR1 and CDR2 (germline): SNHLY, FYNNEI. The CDR3 DNA sequence: TGTGCCAGCAGTAACAGGGAAATAGAGGAAAAACTGTTTTTT. It is translated as CASSNREIEEKLFF.

This sequence joins TRBV4-3 and TRBJ2-7, with D uncertain. The length of the CDR3 is 14 residues. CDR1 is LGHNA, CDR2 YSLEER, per germline. V was trimmed by 0 bases and J by 2 bases, leaving 8 bases between them. DNA of the CDR3: TGCGCCAGCAGCCAAGATAACGGTCCCTACGAGCAGTACTTC. Residues: CASSQDNGPYEQYF.

In regard to this clone: This sample also contains other DNA sequences that code for the same CDR3. The chain recombines TRBV18 with TRBJ1-5; no clear D gene. The V gene's germline CDR1 is KGHSH and CDR2 LQKENI. The V end was cut by 6 bases, the J end by 4 bases, with 7 bases between. There are 12 residues in the CDR3. The CDR3, as DNA: TGTGCCAGCTCTGACGGGAATCAGCCCCAGCATTTT. Amino acid sequence: CASSDGNQPQHF.

The rearrangement links TRBV19 to TRBJ1-5; no reliable D call. Looked up from germline, CDR1 is LNHDA and CDR2 is SQIVND (reference sequence). The V and J ends lost 7 bases and 0 bases respectively, with 13 bases between them. This CDR3 comprises 15 residues. DNA for the CDR3: TGTGCCAGTATAAGGACGGGAGGTAGCAATCAGCCCCAGCATTTT. Amino acid sequence: CASIRTGGSNQPQHF.

The DNA of the CDR3 is TGTGCCAGCAGCACCGAGCGGGAGTACGAGCAGTACTTC. It translates to CASSTEREYEQYF. The rearrangement links TRBV21-1 to TRBJ2-5; TRBD2 is the table's D call, not checked against the DNA. The end of the DNA fits TRBJ2-7 better, so the J call may be wrong. TRBV21-1 is given as a pseudogene. There are 13 residues in the CDR3.

DNA for the CDR3: TGTGCCAGCTCCCCCATCCTCCCTACAGTGGACTATGGCTACACCTTC. It specifies CASSPILPTVDYGYTF. The gene calls are TRBV18 and TRBJ1-2; D is undetermined. The germline V gene encodes CDR1 KGHSH and CDR2 LQKENI. With 6 bases removed from V and 3 bases from J, the gap between germline ends came to 20 bases. The CDR3 spans 16 residues.

This sequence joins TRBV5-1 and TRBJ1-4; 10 positions agree with TRBD1. The germline gives CDR1 SGHRS, CDR2 YFSETQ. The trim removed 1 base at V and 8 bases at J, leaving 11 bases unmatched. CDR3 size: 17 residues. Here the CDR3 DNA reads TGCGCCAGCAGCTTGTCGAGCCGGGACAGGGGTTGGGAAAAACTGTTTTTT. This encodes CASSLSSRDRGWEKLFF. The full variable domain, completed using reference TRBV5-1 and TRBJ1-4, is KAGVTQTPRYLIKTRGQQVTLSCSPISGHRSVSWYQQTPGQGLQFLFEYFSETQRNKGNFPGRFSGRQFSNSRSEMNVSTLELGDSALYLCASSLSSRDRGWEKLFFGSGTQLSVL.

This clone was seen only a few times. The V and J genes are TRBV7-9 and TRBJ1-5; a possible D gene is TRBD1 (5 bases). The CDR3 totals 17 residues. Germline assignment: CDR1 SEHNR and CDR2 FQNEAQ (reference sequence). V lost 6 bases to trimming and J lost 1 base, with 19 bases between them. In DNA, the CDR3 is TGTGCCAGCAGTCCCGATGTAGGGGAAGGGAGCAATCAGCCCCAGCATTTT. Translation: CASSPDVGEGSNQPQHF. Filled out from reference TRBV7-9 and TRBJ1-5, the complete variable domain reads DTGVSQNPRHKITKRGQNVTFRCDPISEHNRLYWYRQTLGQGPEFLTYFQNEAQLEKSRLLSDRFSAERPKGSFSTLEIQRTEQGDSAMYLCASSPDVGEGSNQPQHFGDGTRLSIL.

The CDR3 DNA reads as TGTGCCAGCACAGGTGGGACAGGGGTTTCCTATGGCTACACCTTC. It encodes CASTGGTGVSYGYTF. This chain uses TRBV5-4 with TRBJ1-2; 10 bases agree with TRBD1. V shed 6 bases and J 4 bases; nucleotides not matched to a gene: 9. Per germline, CDR1 SGHNT and CDR2 YYREEE (reference sequence). This CDR3 is built from 15 residues.

This rearrangement joins TRBV12-5 to TRBJ2-7; the match to TRBD2 covers 8 bases. CDR1 is LGHNT and CDR2 is FRNRAP in the germline V gene. The V segment lost 0 bases and the J segment 3 bases; nucleotides outside the gene matches: 7. The length of the CDR3 is 16 residues. As DNA, the CDR3 is TGTGCTAGTGGTTTGGTAATGGGGCGGGGGGACTACGAGCAGTACTTC. It specifies CASGLVMGRGDYEQYF.

This chain joins TRBV10-1 and TRBJ1-5, with 7 bases fitting TRBD1. CDR1 and CDR2 (germline): WNHNN, SYGVQD (reference sequence). The CDR3 totals 13 residues. V lost 4 bases to trimming and J lost 6 bases; unmatched junction nucleotides: 3. This CDR3 is CASSGGTAQPQHF. CDR3 in DNA: TGCGCCAGCAGTGGGGGGACAGCTCAGCCCCAGCATTTT.

V and J are TRBV5-1 and TRBJ2-7, with TRBD2 matching over 11 bases. Germline V gene sequence: CDR1 SGHRS, CDR2 YFSETQ. V was clipped by 5 bases and J by 0 bases; unmatched bases: 7. This CDR3 contains 16 residues. Here the CDR3 reads CASRLSTSGGSYEQYF. The CDR3 bases are TGCGCCAGCAGGTTGAGTACTAGCGGGGGCTCCTACGAGCAGTACTTC.

As for this clone: Other DNA sequences from this sample encode an identical CDR3 as well. The V and J genes are TRBV7-6 and TRBJ2-7, with 9 bases identical to TRBD1. V lost 1 base and J lost 4; bases outside the gene matches: 5. The CDR3 contains 15 residues. Per the germline V gene, CDR1 is SGHVS and CDR2 is FNYEAQ. CDR3 region: CASSLGDRGSYEQYF. CDR3 DNA: TGTGCCAGCAGCTTAGGAGACAGGGGGTCGTACGAGCAGTACTTC.

With respect to this clone: Within the sample, other DNA sequences also encode this same CDR3. V gene TRBV5-1 combines with J gene TRBJ2-3; D gene uncertain. Germline CDR1 SGHRS, CDR2 YFSETQ. The CDR3 covers 12 residues. V was trimmed by 1 base and J by 6 bases, leaving 6 bases between them. The CDR3: CASSLSWDTQYF. CDR3 nucleotides: TGCGCCAGCAGCTTGAGTTGGGATACGCAGTATTTT.

The CDR3 DNA reads as TGCGCCAGCACCACCCGGGGGGGGATCACAGATACGCAGTATTTT. Its translation is CASTTRGGITDTQYF. This sequence joins TRBV5-1 and TRBJ2-3, with 8 nucleotides matching TRBD2. V dropped 6 bases and J dropped 2; count of bases not matched to a gene: 8. The length of the CDR3 is 15 residues. The germline CDR1 and CDR2 sequences are SGHRS and YFSETQ.

The chain uses TRBV5-4 and TRBJ1-2, with D perhaps TRBD1 (5 bases). The CDR3 consists of 16 residues. Germline V gene lookup returns CDR1 SGHNT and CDR2 YYREEE (reference sequence). V gave up 0 bases and J gave up 5 bases, with 17 bases separating them. CDR3 in DNA: TGTGCCAGCAGCTTGGCCAGGGCAGCGGGGTGGTATGGCTACACCTTC. Residues: CASSLARAAGWYGYTF.

Turning to this clone: In the same sample, other DNA sequences code for this CDR3. This chain uses TRBV5-4 with TRBJ2-3; TRBD1 aligns across 8 bases. V gave up 4 bases and J gave up 3 bases; unmatched junction bases: 4. The CDR3 loop spans 14 amino acids. Germline V gives CDR1 SGHNT, CDR2 YYREEE (reference sequence). CDR3 sequence: CASSKDRGTDTQYF. The CDR3 DNA reads as TGTGCCAGCAGCAAAGACAGGGGTACAGATACGCAGTATTTT.

With regard to this clone: In the same sample, other DNA sequences code for this CDR3. The chain has TRBV19 and TRBJ1-1, with D perhaps TRBD1 (5 bases). The CDR3 has 14 residues. V gave up 3 bases and J gave up 0 bases, with 8 bases separating them. CDR1 LNHDA and CDR2 SQIVND come from the germline V gene (reference sequence). In DNA form, the CDR3 reads TGTGCCAGTAGTATTGGGACGTTGAACACTGAAGCTTTCTTT. This encodes CASSIGTLNTEAFF.

This chain joins TRBV19 and TRBJ1-5; 7 bases line up with TRBD1. Trimming at V came to 4 bases and at J to 7 bases, leaving 13 bases not matched to a gene. The CDR3 consists of 16 residues. Germline-derived CDR1 and CDR2 are LNHDA and SQIVND (reference sequence). The CDR3, as DNA: TGTGCCAGTAGTACCAAAAGACAGGGTTCTAACCAGCCCCAGCATTTT. It is translated as CASSTKRQGSNQPQHF.

In this sample, this clone turned up once. The chain links TRBV2 to TRBJ2-1; D remains ambiguous. The CDR3 totals 14 residues. V gave up 8 bases and J gave up 6 bases, with 17 bases separating them. CDR1 and CDR2 (germline): SNHLY, FYNNEI. The CDR3 DNA sequence: TGTGCCAGCCACTCCAACAAGTTCGGCAATGAGCAGTTCTTC. Amino acid sequence: CASHSNKFGNEQFF.

The rearrangement links TRBV18 to TRBJ1-1, with 8 bases that match TRBD1. Germline assignment: CDR1 KGHSH and CDR2 LQKENI. The CDR3 runs to 17 residues. V dropped 4 bases and J dropped 4; count of bases not matched to a gene: 14. CDR3 amino acids: CASSQDRGGPVATEAFF. CDR3 in DNA: TGTGCCAGCTCACAAGACAGGGGAGGTCCCGTGGCCACTGAAGCTTTCTTT.

This clone was detected once. The chain combines TRBV29-1 with TRBJ2-3; TRBD2 matches at 8 bases. Germline assignment: CDR1 SQVTM and CDR2 ANQGSEA. Germline trimming cut 7 bases from V and 2 bases from J; bases unmatched to any gene: 5. The CDR3 is 13 residues long. The CDR3 region has the DNA TGCAGCGGTGGGACTAGAAACACAGATACGCAGTATTTT. It encodes CSGGTRNTDTQYF.